The rows below give T cell receptor beta chains drawn from one sample of a study of cytotoxic CD8 clonotypes in ibrutinib-treated CLL. TCRdb keeps only in-frame clones here, not all; method: immunoSEQ multiplex PCR. This sample has 150,000 to 200,000 clones, with 88% found just once. This specimen was PBMCs, taken at disease progression, from a patient treated with ibrutinib. The receptors were gathered from a human donor with chronic lymphocytic leukemia. Both conserved end residues are trimmed from each CDR3.

V	J	CDR3
TRBV4-1	TRBJ1-1	ASSQDQGSGTEAF
TRBV7-9	TRBJ1-1	ASSLEGQMNTEAF
TRBV29-1	TRBJ1-2	SVYEGTNYGYT
TRBV7-9	TRBJ2-1	ASSSYLAGGRDEQF
TRBV5-4	TRBJ1-1	ASSPVGEKNTEAF
TRBV15	TRBJ1-4	ATSRDKVDEKLF
TRBV11-2	TRBJ2-7	ASSLVDDSEQY
TRBV27	TRBJ1-5	ASSFGQSNQPQH
TRBV6-4	TRBJ2-3	ASSDSGGANTDTQY
TRBV19	TRBJ1-1	ASSISLGQGRGDTEAF
TRBV19	TRBJ2-1	ASSIWRLTKGGNEQF
TRBV2	TRBJ2-7	ASSETVKGYEQY
TRBV5-5	TRBJ2-7	ASSFTSATLYEQY
TRBV28	TRBJ2-5	AICSGSQETQY
TRBV28	TRBJ2-3	ASSWAGDGDTQY
TRBV20-1	TRBJ2-3	SAEIDTQY
TRBV5-1	TRBJ2-5	ASSPGLAVQETQY